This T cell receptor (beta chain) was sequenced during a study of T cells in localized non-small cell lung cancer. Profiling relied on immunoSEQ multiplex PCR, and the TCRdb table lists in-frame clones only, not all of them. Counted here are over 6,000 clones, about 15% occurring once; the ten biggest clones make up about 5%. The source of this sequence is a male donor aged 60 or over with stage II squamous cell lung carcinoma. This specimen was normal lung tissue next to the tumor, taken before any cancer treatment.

CDR3 sequence: CASSGTESQPQHF. DNA of the CDR3: TGTGCCAGCAGCGGGACAGAGAGTCAGCCCCAGCATTTT. This sequence joins TRBV9 and TRBJ1-5, with D possibly being TRBD1 (6 bases). This CDR3 is built from 13 residues. Trimming stripped 3 bases from V and 6 bases from J, with 10 bases between. The germline CDR1 and CDR2 sequences are SGDLS and YYNGEE.